The 21 T cell receptor beta chains below come from one sample, sequenced in a study of cytomegalovirus exposure and HLA in healthy donors. The PCR ran on 60 Vbeta and 13 Jbeta primers. TCRdb keeps only in-frame clones here, not all; method: immunoSEQ multiplex PCR. Altogether 160,000 or so clones are present, approximately 82% being singletons, with the ten largest covering 8% to 10%. The material sequenced was PBMCs. These TCRs come from a male donor in good health and CMV-seropositive.

The gene calls are TRBV30 and TRBJ1-2, with D tentatively TRBD1 (5 bases). There are 12 residues in the CDR3. Germline values: CDR1 GTSNPN, CDR2 SVGIG (reference sequence). V was shortened by 2 bases and J by 7 bases, with 11 bases between the two germline ends. CDR3 sequence: CAWSPRGTGYTF. CDR3 DNA: TGTGCCTGGAGTCCAAGGGGAACTGGCTACACCTTC.

The V gene is TRBV30, the J gene TRBJ1-1; a possible D gene is TRBD1 (5 bases). Germline loops: CDR1 GTSNPN, CDR2 SVGIG (reference sequence). The V gene lost 5 bases and the J gene lost 8 bases, with 12 bases spanning the gap. CDR3 size: 11 residues. DNA for the CDR3: TGTGCCTGGTGGGAGGGGACCGAAGCTTTCTTT. Protein: CAWWEGTEAFF.

This chain joins TRBV27 and TRBJ2-7; maybe TRBD2 (7 bases). CDR3 length equals 15 residues. CDR1 and CDR2 from the germline V gene are MNHEY and SMNVEV (reference sequence). Trimming stripped 5 bases from V and 6 bases from J, with 20 bases between. The CDR3 DNA sequence: TGTGCCAGCAGTACCTATAGGACTAGAGGGGGCGAGCAGTACTTC. Translated, it gives CASSTYRTRGGEQYF.

The genes are TRBV7-9 and TRBJ2-2, with D perhaps TRBD1 (5 bases). This CDR3 contains 15 residues. Deletions cut 3 bases from V and 0 bases from J, with 8 bases between. Germline CDR1 SEHNR, CDR2 FQNEAQ (reference sequence). CDR3 DNA: TGTGCCAGCAGCTTTAGGGGCGCGAACACCGGGGAGCTGTTTTTT. Translating gives CASSFRGANTGELFF.

This chain links TRBV7-2 with TRBJ2-2, with 7 bases fitting TRBD2. J gave up 5 bases and V 6 bases, and 9 bases lay outside the gene matches. Germline loops: CDR1 SGHTA, CDR2 FQGNSA. This CDR3 has 15 residues. CDR3 DNA: TGTGCCAGCAGACCAGGGACTATCCGGACCGGGGAGCTGTTTTTT. Protein product: CASRPGTIRTGELFF. Filled out from reference TRBV7-2 and TRBJ2-2, the complete variable domain reads GAGVSQSPSNKVTEKGKDVELRCDPISGHTALYWYRQSLGQGLEFLIYFQGNSAPDKSGLPSDRFSAERTGGSVSTLTIQRTQQEDSAVYLCASRPGTIRTGELFFGEGSRLTVL.

V and J are TRBV7-8 and TRBJ1-1; D might be TRBD1 (6 bases). Germline V gene sequence: CDR1 SGHVS, CDR2 FQNEAQ. Trimming removed 4 bases from V and 1 base from J, with 10 bases in between. This CDR3 region has 14 residues. The CDR3 here is CASSSPGQNTEAFF. In DNA, the CDR3 is TGTGCCAGCAGCTCACCGGGACAGAACACTGAAGCTTTCTTT.

Regarding this clone: Additional DNA sequences in this sample encode the identical CDR3. V is TRBV25-1 and J is TRBJ1-1; D gene uncertain. CDR1 is MGHDK, CDR2 SYGVNS, per germline. This CDR3 spans 15 amino acids. V shed 2 bases and J shed 1 base, with 11 bases lying between them. The CDR3: CASSEGRGWNTEAFF. The CDR3 DNA reads as TGTGCCAGCAGTGAAGGTAGAGGGTGGAACACTGAAGCTTTCTTT.

The rearrangement links TRBV7-2 to TRBJ2-3; D is possibly TRBD2 (6 bases). Germline V CDR1 and CDR2: SGHTA, FQGNSA. This CDR3 is built from 17 residues. V was cut by 4 bases and J by 4 bases, with 21 bases left in between. The CDR3 is CASSYPRGTTIADTQYF. The CDR3, as DNA: TGTGCCAGCAGCTACCCCCGCGGGACCACGATCGCAGATACGCAGTATTTT.

The V call is TRBV5-5, the J call TRBJ1-5; D unclear. Trimming shortened V by 4 bases and J by 6 bases, and 11 bases separated the two germline ends. This CDR3 region has 13 residues. Germline V gives CDR1 SGHKS, CDR2 YYEKEE (reference sequence). The CDR3 loop reads CASSPGVGQPQHF. For the CDR3, the DNA is TGTGCCAGCAGCCCGGGAGTCGGTCAGCCCCAGCATTTT.

This chain joins TRBV30 and TRBJ1-1; tentatively, D is TRBD1 (5 bases). The CDR3 is made up of 12 amino acids. Trimming took 5 bases from V and 4 from J, leaving 11 bases between them. Germline V gene sequence: CDR1 GTSNPN, CDR2 SVGIG (reference sequence). CDR3 nucleotides: TGTGCCTGGGGGGGAGGGACCACTGAAGCTTTCTTT. Protein: CAWGGGTTEAFF.

V is TRBV4-1 and J is TRBJ1-1; D not resolved. V gave up 5 bases and J gave up 5 bases, with 18 bases separating them. The length of the CDR3 is 15 residues. Germline CDR1 is MGHRA and CDR2 is YSYEKL. CDR3 coding DNA: TGCGCCAGCAGCTACCGGGTCCGGGGAAGAACTGAAGCTTTCTTT. This gives the protein CASSYRVRGRTEAFF.

This rearrangement joins TRBV27 to TRBJ1-3; no clear D. CDR1 and CDR2 from the germline V gene are MNHEY and SMNVEV (reference sequence). This CDR3 is 13 amino acids long. V lost 4 bases and J 1 base, leaving 5 bases between the germline ends. In DNA, the CDR3 is TGTGCCAGCAGTTCCCATTCTGGAAACACCATATATTTT. Encoded protein: CASSSHSGNTIYF.

The chain joins TRBV4-3 to TRBJ1-2, with D unclear. Germline lookup yields CDR1 LGHNA and CDR2 YSLEER. With 0 bases removed from V and 1 base from J, the gap between germline ends came to 21 bases. The CDR3 runs to 19 residues. As DNA, the CDR3 is TGCGCCAGCAGCCAAGATCTACCCGACGACACGCCACATAACTATGGCTACACCTTC. It codes for CASSQDLPDDTPHNYGYTF.

The chain's CDR3 is CASSGQLEAFF. CDR3 nucleotides: TGTGCCAGCAGCGGACAGCTTGAAGCTTTCTTT. V usage is TRBV6-5 and J usage is TRBJ1-1; tentatively, D is TRBD1 (6 bases). Between the trimmed V and J ends, which lost 6 bases and 7 bases, there was a span of 9 bases. The length of the CDR3 is 11 residues. The germline V gene has CDR1 MNHEY and CDR2 SVGAGI.

The gene calls are TRBV6-5 and TRBJ1-1, with D maybe TRBD1 (5 bases). The CDR3 has 14 residues. The V and J ends lost 0 bases and 5 bases respectively, with 10 bases between them. Germline CDR1 reads MNHEY; CDR2 reads SVGAGI. The DNA for the CDR3 is TGTGCCAGCAGTTACTCCCAGGGAAGGACTGAAGCTTTCTTT. Its protein is CASSYSQGRTEAFF.

This chain uses TRBV30 with TRBJ2-7; a weak D match, TRBD1 (6 bases). Germline CDR1 is GTSNPN and CDR2 is SVGIG (reference sequence). V lost 4 bases, J lost 0 bases, and 13 bases lay in between. This CDR3 comprises 14 residues. The CDR3 bases are TGTGCCTGGAACCCCGACAGGCGCTCCTACGAGCAGTACTTC. Translation gives CAWNPDRRSYEQYF.

The chain employs TRBV4-3 and TRBJ1-5; D perhaps matches TRBD1 (5 bases). The CDR3 length is 14 residues. Germline V gene lookup returns CDR1 LGHNA and CDR2 YSLEER. V lost 0 bases, J lost 7 bases, and 10 bases lay in between. The CDR3 loop reads CASSQETVRQPQHF. CDR3 DNA sequence: TGCGCCAGCAGCCAAGAGACAGTTAGACAGCCCCAGCATTTT.

The CDR3, as DNA: TGTGCCAGCAGTCCTAGACTAGCGGGAGTTGACGAGCAGTACTTC. Translation: CASSPRLAGVDEQYF. V gene TRBV6-5 combines with J gene TRBJ2-7, with TRBD2 matching over 12 bases. With V trimmed by 5 bases and J by 5 bases, 7 bases remained unmatched. The CDR3 length is 15 residues. The germline gives CDR1 MNHEY, CDR2 SVGAGI.

This chain joins TRBV28 and TRBJ2-2; 7 nucleotides match TRBD1. CDR3 length equals 16 residues. Germline V gene lookup returns CDR1 MDHEN and CDR2 SYDVKM. The junction had 12 bases not matched to a gene; V was cut back by 6 bases and J by 5 bases. CDR3 protein: CASSTAGTAKTGELFF. The CDR3 coding sequence is TGTGCCAGCAGCACTGCCGGGACAGCCAAGACCGGGGAGCTGTTTTTT.

The V and J genes are TRBV19 and TRBJ2-1, with 9 bases that match TRBD2. Looked up from germline, CDR1 is LNHDA and CDR2 is SQIVND (reference sequence). CDR3 size: 17 residues. The junction had 6 bases not matched to a gene; V was cut back by 3 bases and J by 0 bases. The CDR3 DNA reads as TGTGCCAGTAGTATCCGAACGGGACTAGCCTCCTACAATGAGCAGTTCTTC. It codes for CASSIRTGLASYNEQFF.

In nucleotides, the CDR3 is TGTGCCAGCAAACAAAGACAGGCTGTGGGTGAAAAACTGTTTTTT. Translation: CASKQRQAVGEKLFF. This chain connects TRBV11-2 to TRBJ1-4, with D tentatively TRBD1 (6 bases). V shed 7 bases and J shed 7 bases, with 19 bases lying between them. Germline CDR1 reads SGHAT; CDR2 reads FQNNGV. The CDR3 is 15 residues long.